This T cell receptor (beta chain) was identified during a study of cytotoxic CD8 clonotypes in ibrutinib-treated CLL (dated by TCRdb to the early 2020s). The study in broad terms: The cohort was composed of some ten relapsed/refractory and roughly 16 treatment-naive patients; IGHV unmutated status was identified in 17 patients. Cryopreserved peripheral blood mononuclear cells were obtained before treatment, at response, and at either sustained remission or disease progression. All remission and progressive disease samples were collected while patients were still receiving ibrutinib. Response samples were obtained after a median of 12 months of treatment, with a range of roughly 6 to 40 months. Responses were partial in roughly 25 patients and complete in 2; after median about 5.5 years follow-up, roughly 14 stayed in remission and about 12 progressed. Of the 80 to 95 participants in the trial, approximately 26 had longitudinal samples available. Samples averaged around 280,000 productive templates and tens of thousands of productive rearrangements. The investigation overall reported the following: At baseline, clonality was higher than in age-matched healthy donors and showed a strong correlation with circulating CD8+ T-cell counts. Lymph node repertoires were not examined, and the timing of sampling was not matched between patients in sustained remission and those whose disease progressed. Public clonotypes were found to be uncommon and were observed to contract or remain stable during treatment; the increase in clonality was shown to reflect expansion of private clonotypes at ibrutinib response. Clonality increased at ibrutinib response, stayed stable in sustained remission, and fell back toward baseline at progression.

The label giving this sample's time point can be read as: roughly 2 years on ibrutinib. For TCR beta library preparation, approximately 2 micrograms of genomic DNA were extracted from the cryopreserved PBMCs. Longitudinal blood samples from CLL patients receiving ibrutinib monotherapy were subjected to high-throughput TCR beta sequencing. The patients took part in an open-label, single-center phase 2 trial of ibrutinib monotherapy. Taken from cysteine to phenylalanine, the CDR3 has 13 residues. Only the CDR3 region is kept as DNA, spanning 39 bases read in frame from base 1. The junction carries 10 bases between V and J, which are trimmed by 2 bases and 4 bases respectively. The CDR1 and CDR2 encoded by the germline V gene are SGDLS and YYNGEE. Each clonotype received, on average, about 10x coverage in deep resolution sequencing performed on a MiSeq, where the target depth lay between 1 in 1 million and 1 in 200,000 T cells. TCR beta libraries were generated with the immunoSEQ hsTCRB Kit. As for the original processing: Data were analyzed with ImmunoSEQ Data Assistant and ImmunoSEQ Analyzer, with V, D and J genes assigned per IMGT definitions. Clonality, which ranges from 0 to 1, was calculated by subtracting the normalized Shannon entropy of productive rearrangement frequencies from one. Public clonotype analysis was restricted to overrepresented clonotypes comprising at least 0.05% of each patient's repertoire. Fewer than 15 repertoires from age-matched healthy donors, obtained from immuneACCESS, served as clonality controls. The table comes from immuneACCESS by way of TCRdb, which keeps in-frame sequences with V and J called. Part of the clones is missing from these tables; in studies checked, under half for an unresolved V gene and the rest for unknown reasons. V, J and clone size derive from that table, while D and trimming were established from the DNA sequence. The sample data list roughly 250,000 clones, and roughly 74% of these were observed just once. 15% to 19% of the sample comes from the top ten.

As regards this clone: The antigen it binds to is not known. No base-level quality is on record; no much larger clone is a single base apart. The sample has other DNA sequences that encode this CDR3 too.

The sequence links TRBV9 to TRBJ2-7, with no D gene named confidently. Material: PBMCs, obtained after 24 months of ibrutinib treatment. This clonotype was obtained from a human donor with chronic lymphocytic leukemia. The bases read TGTGCCAGCAGCGTTGGGGATGGGTACGAGCAGTACTTC. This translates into CASSVGDGYEQYF.